Described below is a single T cell receptor beta chain sequence and its context. This receptor's antigen is unknown. Base qualities are not provided; no much larger clone lies one nucleotide away. The library was generated by the immunoSEQ multiplex PCR assay. Per the authors' processing: A statistical classification framework was developed to diagnose cytomegalovirus status using the catalog of TCR beta chain sequences. Held by TCRdb, this immuneACCESS table contains in-frame sequences only and omits some clones. Under half of the omission traces to an unresolved V gene where checked; the cause of the rest is unknown. V and J calls and clone size follow that table, whereas D and trimming were derived from the DNA. The sample data list 200,000 to 250,000 clones, and about 91% of these were observed just once. The biggest ten clones account for roughly 3% of the sample. The source of the sample is a study of cytomegalovirus exposure and HLA in healthy donors (dated by TCRdb to the late 2010s). The study in broad terms: According to a later analysis, the roughly 130 validation repertoires were produced on the same platform as the roughly 600 repertoires of the first cohort. The study aimed to test whether cataloging public T cell receptors could reveal signatures of past pathogen exposure. A separate validation cohort of 100 to 150 different subjects was used in addition to the roughly 700-subject first cohort. To predict cytomegalovirus infection status, the study brought together high-throughput TCR immunosequencing, statistical association of individual TCRs with disease status, and machine learning. On the study overall, not on this receptor specifically: A later analysis found that TCRs clustered in the first cohort also tended to co-occur in the 100 to 150 validation repertoires, with approximately 93% of cluster scores above 0. All 120 or so repertoires were used to score co-occurrence in the validation cohort in a later analysis, because that analysis had no HLA typing for the cohort. While some public TCRs were present in many individuals, most TCR sequences turned up only very rarely across donors. In vitro tests confirmed that a few of the cytomegalovirus-associated TCR beta chains recognize cytomegalovirus antigens. The study gave a list of under 200 TCR beta chains associated with cytomegalovirus. The classifier was reported to diagnose cytomegalovirus status with high specificity and sensitivity in both the original and validation cohorts. The authors suggested that the approach could potentially be extended to other disease states and immunological phenotypes.

The CDR3 contains 17 residues, cysteine and phenylalanine counted. The entry retains the CDR3 DNA only, 51 bases that are in frame from base 1. Cut back by 0 bases and 0 bases, the V and J ends lie 10 bases apart. The germline V gene encodes CDR1 SGDLS and CDR2 YYNGEE. The donors belonged to the validation cohort of approximately 130 subjects, which was separate from the roughly 700-subject first cohort. The TCR sequence derives from a woman under 30 in good health and CMV-seronegative. Sequenced: PBMCs. The rearrangement combines TRBV9 with TRBJ2-6, with the D gene uncertain. The sequenced DNA is TGTGCCAGCAGCGTAGTGCTCACTCCCTCTGGGGCCAACGTCCTGACTTTC. This gives the protein CASSVVLTPSGANVLTF.